This T cell receptor beta chain was sequenced during a study of shared clonotypes between healthy human individuals. V was clipped by 4 bases and J by 4 bases, with 14 bases between them. Per the germline V gene, CDR1 is MDHEN and CDR2 is SYDVKM. This CDR3 has 16 residues. Study results and caveats: Around 5.4% of naive CD4 clonotypes were common to a few donors. Clonotypes not shared had lower generation probabilities than those common to all four donors.

Methods used by the authors: For the immunoSEQ data, sequences were junction-only without quality scores, so filtering differed. Libraries were prepared by immunoSEQ multiplex PCR; TCRdb keeps only in-frame clonotypes and omits some of them. Clone size and the V and J calls come from that table; the DNA yielded D and trimming. The table has over 850,000 clones, 75% to 85% seen once; the top ten hold 0.6% to 0.7%. A remark on this clone: Its antigen is unidentified.

Material for sequencing was memory CD4+ T cells from PBMCs. As for subset: CD45RA-negative fraction. The origin of this receptor is a young man in good health. Some clones in this sample may be carry-over from other donors' samples. The chain is built from TRBV28 and TRBJ2-6, with D uncertain. Here the CDR3 reads CASSYPNSRGANVLTF. CDR3 DNA sequence: TGTGCCAGCAGTTACCCCAATAGTAGGGGGGCCAACGTCCTGACTTTC. Together with reference TRBV28 and TRBJ2-6, the CDR3 gives the full variable domain: DVKVTQSSRYLVKRTGEKVFLECVQDMDHENMFWYRQDPGLGLRLIYFSYDVKMKEKGDIPEGYSVSREKKERFSLILESASTNQTSMYLCASSYPNSRGANVLTFGAGSRLTVL.